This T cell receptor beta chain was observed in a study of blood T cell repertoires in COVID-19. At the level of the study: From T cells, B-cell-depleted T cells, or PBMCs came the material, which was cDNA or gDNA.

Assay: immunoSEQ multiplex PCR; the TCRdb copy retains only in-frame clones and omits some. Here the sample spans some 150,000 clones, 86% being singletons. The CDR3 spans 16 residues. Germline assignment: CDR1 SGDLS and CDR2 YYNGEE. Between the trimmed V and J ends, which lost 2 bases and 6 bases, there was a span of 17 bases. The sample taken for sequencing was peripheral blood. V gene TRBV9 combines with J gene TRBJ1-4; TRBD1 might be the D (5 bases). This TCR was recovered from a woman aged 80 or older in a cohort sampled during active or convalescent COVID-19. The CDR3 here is CASSVLGDSEDEKLFF. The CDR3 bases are TGTGCCAGCAGCGTCCTCGGGGACTCGGAGGATGAAAAACTGTTTTTT.